Listed here is a single TCR beta chain. In the original analysis: Using reference gene primer amplification, nucleated cell counts were estimated. The assay was immunoSEQ multiplex PCR, and TCRdb's table has in-frame clones only and misses some. The D gene and trimming were derived from the DNA, and the V and J assignments and clone size from that table. The sample includes 75,000 to 100,000 clones, 60% to 85% seen only once; the top ten take approximately 9.2%. The record originates from a study of blood T cell repertoires in COVID-19. The V segment lost 4 bases and the J segment 3 bases; nucleotides outside the gene matches: 15. There are 18 residues in the CDR3. Germline CDR1 is LGHNA and CDR2 is YNFKEQ.

The sample taken for sequencing was peripheral blood. The chain uses TRBV4-2 and TRBJ2-7; 10 positions agree with TRBD2. The sequence was obtained from an elderly woman with acute or convalescent COVID-19. CDR3 in DNA: TGTGCCAGCAGCCGACAAGGGGCGGGGACTAGCGAGTACTACGAGCAGTACTTC. The encoded protein is CASSRQGAGTSEYYEQYF.